This entry lists 29 T cell receptor beta chains sequenced from one sample in a study of T cell clonotyping in hematopoietic cell transplantation. Assay used: immunoSEQ multiplex PCR; TCRdb lists only in-frame clones, some missing. The sample lists about 12,000 clones, approximately 92% occurring once. What was sequenced was peripheral blood mononuclear cells. The receptors stem from a human donor who either received an allogeneic hematopoietic cell transplant for a myeloid malignancy or was a related donor (not recorded which). Some clones in this sample may be carry-over from other donors' samples.

The chain has TRBV14 and TRBJ2-2; D is perhaps TRBD1 or TRBD2 (6 bases each). This CDR3 is built from 16 residues. The V gene lost 4 bases and the J gene lost 7 bases, with 19 bases spanning the gap. Germline-derived CDR1 and CDR2 are SGHDN and FVKESK. The CDR3 loop is CASSPLGGQYGGELFF. CDR3 nucleotides: TGTGCCAGCAGCCCCCTGGGAGGACAGTACGGCGGGGAGCTGTTTTTT.

V usage is TRBV10-3 and J usage is TRBJ1-4; D might be TRBD1 (6 bases). The CDR3 is 14 residues long. Deletions cut 6 bases from V and 6 bases from J, with 14 bases between. The germline gives CDR1 ENHRY, CDR2 SYGVKD. CDR3 region: CAISATGQDEKLFF. As DNA, the CDR3 is TGTGCCATCAGCGCCACAGGGCAGGATGAAAAACTGTTTTTT.

This clone was counted a single time. The chain couples TRBV19 to TRBJ2-5; TRBD2 aligns across 10 bases. V was clipped by 0 bases and J by 2 bases; unmatched bases: 0. The CDR3 totals 15 residues. In germline, CDR1 is LNHDA, CDR2 SQIVND (reference sequence). The CDR3 sequence: CASSIDSGGQETQYF. CDR3 nucleotides: TGTGCCAGTAGTATAGATAGCGGGGGGCAAGAGACCCAGTACTTC.

The J gene is TRBJ2-7, the V gene TRBV30; TRBD1 matches at 7 bases. Per germline, CDR1 GTSNPN and CDR2 SVGIG (reference sequence). CDR3 length: 15 residues. The V gene end was trimmed by 4 bases and the J gene end by 0 bases; junction bases not matched to a gene: 9. CDR3 coding DNA: TGTGCCTGGAAAGAGGACAGGAGGAGCTCCTACGAGCAGTACTTC. Translating gives CAWKEDRRSSYEQYF.

The J gene is TRBJ2-7, the V gene TRBV4-1; TRBD1 is a possible D gene (6 bases). The CDR3 has 14 residues. V was clipped by 0 bases and J by 3 bases, with 9 bases between them. CDR1 MGHRA and CDR2 YSYEKL come from the germline V gene. CDR3 region: CASSQDPGVYEQYF. DNA of the CDR3: TGCGCCAGCAGCCAAGATCCAGGGGTCTACGAGCAGTACTTC.

The chain carries TRBV27 and TRBJ2-3, with D unclear. Trimming stripped 6 bases from V and 1 base from J, with 8 bases between. The CDR3 has 13 amino acids. The germline CDR1 and CDR2 sequences are MNHEY and SMNVEV (reference sequence). The CDR3 here is CASSRAGTDTQYF. CDR3 in DNA: TGTGCCAGCAGCCGGGCCGGCACAGATACGCAGTATTTT.

The chain links TRBV7-8 to TRBJ2-7; the match to TRBD2 covers 13 bases. Germline CDR1 SGHVS, CDR2 FQNEAQ. The CDR3 consists of 17 residues. Germline trimming cut 3 bases from V and 0 bases from J; bases unmatched to any gene: 5. CDR3 residues: CASSFGTSGESSYEQYF. The DNA of the CDR3 is TGTGCCAGCAGCTTTGGGACTAGCGGGGAGAGCTCCTACGAGCAGTACTTC.

The V gene is TRBV19, the J gene TRBJ2-3, with D possibly called TRBD1 or TRBD2 (5 bases each). The germline V and J ends were trimmed by 4 bases and 3 bases, with 14 bases remaining between them. Germline CDR1 LNHDA, CDR2 SQIVND (reference sequence). The CDR3 runs 15 residues. CDR3 nucleotide sequence: TGTGCCAGTAGTACCCGGGACCTATGGACAGATACGCAGTATTTT. Protein: CASSTRDLWTDTQYF. Using reference TRBV19 and TRBJ2-3 for the parts outside the CDR3, the full variable domain is DGGITQSPKYLFRKEGQNVTLSCEQNLNHDAMYWYRQDPGQGLRLIYYSQIVNDFQKGDIAEGYSVSREKKESFPLTVTSAQKNPTAFYLCASSTRDLWTDTQYFGPGTRLTVL.

The chain combines TRBV9 with TRBJ2-5; TRBD2 aligns across 14 bases. CDR1 SGDLS and CDR2 YYNGEE come from the germline V gene. The CDR3 has 18 residues. Trimming removed 3 bases from V and 4 bases from J; junction bases left unmatched: 11. The CDR3 loop is CASSASPRTSGGRETQYF. The CDR3 DNA is TGTGCCAGCAGCGCATCACCAAGGACTAGCGGGGGGCGAGAGACCCAGTACTTC.

The chain has TRBV5-6 and TRBJ2-7; D is possibly TRBD2 (7 bases). The V end was cut by 4 bases, the J end by 0 bases, with 14 bases between. CDR3 size: 15 residues. Germline V lookup: CDR1 SGHDT, CDR2 YYEEEE. The CDR3 loop is CASSQGRGASYEQYF. The CDR3 region has the DNA TGTGCCAGCAGCCAGGGCCGGGGGGCCTCCTACGAGCAGTACTTC.

This clone was found once. The chain has TRBV13 and TRBJ2-5; D is ambiguous. This CDR3 region has 15 residues. V was cut by 2 bases and J by 2 bases, with 12 bases left in between. Germline assignment: CDR1 PRHDT and CDR2 FYEKMQ (reference sequence). CDR3 nucleotides: TGTGCCAGCAGCTTATTACCGTTGAGGCAAGAGACCCAGTACTTC. Protein: CASSLLPLRQETQYF.

The CDR3 loop is CASSIRGVNTEAFF. The CDR3, as DNA: TGTGCCAGTAGTATTCGGGGAGTGAACACTGAAGCTTTCTTT. The J gene is TRBJ1-1, the V gene TRBV19; D remains unclear. The germline V gene encodes CDR1 LNHDA and CDR2 SQIVND (reference sequence). The CDR3 runs to 14 residues. With 3 bases removed from V and 0 bases from J, the gap between germline ends came to 8 bases.

The chain couples TRBV28 to TRBJ1-1, with D unclear. Germline assignment: CDR1 MDHEN and CDR2 SYDVKM. This CDR3 is built from 16 residues. Trimming removed 4 bases at V and 2 bases at J, with 17 bases between. This CDR3 is CASSYRTWALNTEAFF. CDR3 nucleotide sequence: TGTGCCAGCAGTTACCGTACGTGGGCCCTTAACACTGAAGCTTTCTTT.

The chain links TRBV6-1 to TRBJ1-5, with D unclear. V was pared by 4 bases and J by 3 bases, with 10 bases between. Germline CDR1 MNHNS, CDR2 SASEGT. This CDR3 contains 14 residues. The CDR3 DNA reads TGTGCCAGCAGTGTCCGGCCTTTCAATCAGCCCCAGCATTTT. Amino acid sequence: CASSVRPFNQPQHF.

The J gene is TRBJ2-2, the V gene TRBV4-3; D ambiguous. Trimming left V 1 base short and J 6 bases short, with 12 bases between. The length of the CDR3 is 15 residues. Germline lookup yields CDR1 LGHNA and CDR2 YSLEER. The CDR3 DNA follows: TGCGCCAGCAGCCAAGGTTTCGGGCTGGCCGGGGAGCTGTTTTTT. Protein: CASSQGFGLAGELFF.

The J gene is TRBJ1-2, the V gene TRBV30, with D tentatively TRBD1 (6 bases). CDR3 length equals 14 residues. The ends were cut back, 2 bases at V and 0 bases at J, with 10 bases in the middle. CDR1 GTSNPN and CDR2 SVGIG come from the germline V gene (reference sequence). The CDR3: CAWSIGQSNYGYTF. CDR3 DNA sequence: TGTGCCTGGAGTATTGGACAGTCTAACTATGGCTACACCTTC.

J is TRBJ2-4 and V is TRBV12-5; D could derive from TRBD1 or TRBD2 (5 bases each). The ends were cut back, 5 bases at V and 1 base at J, with 21 bases in the middle. Germline lookup yields CDR1 LGHNT and CDR2 FRNRAP. This CDR3 comprises 18 residues. For the CDR3, the DNA is TGTGCTAGTGGTCCTAACCGGGACCCAGCGTCCGCCAAAAACATTCAGTACTTC. This sequence encodes CASGPNRDPASAKNIQYF.

The V and J genes are TRBV5-4 and TRBJ1-3, with D maybe TRBD1 (6 bases). The CDR3 runs 15 residues. From germline, CDR1 is SGHNT and CDR2 YYREEE (reference sequence). Trimming removed 2 bases from V and 2 bases from J, with 11 bases in between. CDR3 amino acids: CASSLGGLAGNTIYF. The CDR3 nucleotides read TGTGCCAGCAGCTTAGGGGGGCTCGCTGGAAACACCATATATTTT. Full variable domain (outside the CDR3, taken from reference TRBV5-4 and TRBJ1-3): ETGVTQSPTHLIKTRGQQVTLRCSSQSGHNTVSWYQQALGQGPQFIFQYYREEENGRGNFPPRFSGLQFPNYSSELNVNALELDDSALYLCASSLGGLAGNTIYFGEGSWLTVV.

The rearrangement joins TRBV4-2 to TRBJ1-6, with D unresolved. The CDR3 covers 13 residues. V was trimmed by 1 base and J by 14 bases, leaving 12 bases between them. The germline V gene has CDR1 LGHNA and CDR2 YNFKEQ. The CDR3 loop reads CASSQAGPSTLHF. In DNA form, the CDR3 reads TGTGCCAGCAGCCAAGCGGGCCCATCCACCCTCCACTTT.

The V and J genes are TRBV27 and TRBJ1-2; 8 bases are shared with TRBD1. V trimming: 6 bases; J trimming: 6 bases; junction bases outside the gene matches: 9. This CDR3 has 14 amino acids. Per germline, CDR1 MNHEY and CDR2 SMNVEV (reference sequence). The CDR3 spells CASSLFGQGDGYTF. Here the CDR3 DNA reads TGTGCCAGCAGCTTGTTCGGACAGGGTGATGGCTACACCTTC.

V is TRBV12-5 and J is TRBJ2-7, with 7 bases fitting TRBD2. The V segment lost 6 bases and the J segment 2 bases; nucleotides outside the gene matches: 13. This CDR3 has 16 residues. Germline assignment: CDR1 LGHNT and CDR2 FRNRAP. The CDR3 DNA reads as TGTGCTAGTGGACCTGACCTGAGCGGGGAGGCCTACGAGCAGTACTTC. It is translated as CASGPDLSGEAYEQYF. The full variable domain, completed using reference TRBV12-5 and TRBJ2-7, is DARVTQTPRHKVTEMGQEVTMRCQPILGHNTVFWYRQTMMQGLELLAYFRNRAPLDDSGMPKDRFSAEMPDATLATLKIQPSEPRDSAVYFCASGPDLSGEAYEQYFGPGTRLTVT.

The chain uses TRBV30 and TRBJ1-1; 7 nucleotides line up with TRBD1. With 0 bases clipped from V and 8 bases from J, the junction kept 18 bases outside the gene matches. Germline CDR1 GTSNPN, CDR2 SVGIG (reference sequence). This CDR3 comprises 17 residues. The CDR3 DNA is TGTGCCTGGAGTGTACGGCAAGAGGGACAGAAGAGGGTGGAAGCTTTCTTT. Its protein is CAWSVRQEGQKRVEAFF.

This clone was seen just once. This chain uses TRBV7-3 with TRBJ2-7, with 8 bases matching TRBD1. From germline, CDR1 is SGHTA and CDR2 FQGTGA. The J segment lost 7 bases and the V segment lost 8 bases, leaving 7 bases of the junction unmatched. This CDR3 region has 12 residues. The DNA for the CDR3 is TGTGCCAGCGGCCAGGGGGCGGGGGAGCAGTACTTC. Amino acid sequence: CASGQGAGEQYF.

This sequence joins TRBV27 and TRBJ2-2; TRBD2 matches at 8 bases. Germline CDR1 reads MNHEY; CDR2 reads SMNVEV (reference sequence). V trimming: 3 bases; J trimming: 3 bases; junction bases outside the gene matches: 3. The CDR3 runs 15 residues. CDR3 residues: CASSFQRGYTGELFF. Here the CDR3 DNA reads TGTGCCAGCAGTTTCCAGCGGGGGTACACCGGGGAGCTGTTTTTT.

The rearrangement links TRBV6-6 to TRBJ2-5; D uncertain. The closer fit of TRBJ2-7 to the DNA end suggests the J call may be wrong. CDR1 and CDR2 (germline): MNHNY, SVGAGI (reference sequence). The CDR3 runs 15 residues. The CDR3 bases are TGTGCCAGCAGCCGCGGACGGACGTCTGAGTACGAGCAGTACTTC. This codes for CASSRGRTSEYEQYF.

This rearrangement joins TRBV27 to TRBJ1-5; the D is unclear. Germline CDR1 MNHEY, CDR2 SMNVEV (reference sequence). Trimming took off 6 bases at V and 0 bases at J, with 9 bases between the two ends. The CDR3 length is 14 residues. In nucleotides, the CDR3 is TGTGCCAGCAGGGTCGCAGATAGCAATCAGCCCCAGCATTTT. This codes for CASRVADSNQPQHF.

V usage is TRBV7-2 and J usage is TRBJ2-7, with 7 bases fitting TRBD2. With 3 bases clipped from V and 7 bases from J, the junction kept 15 bases outside the gene matches. Germline V CDR1 and CDR2: SGHTA, FQGNSA. CDR3 size: 16 residues. CDR3 bases: TGTGCCAGCAGCTTCGCCTCCGGGACTAAGGGACGTGAGCAGTACTTC. It translates to CASSFASGTKGREQYF.

The chain has TRBV19 and TRBJ1-2; the D gene is possibly TRBD1 (6 bases). The V gene's germline CDR1 is LNHDA and CDR2 SQIVND (reference sequence). The CDR3 is 15 residues long. V dropped 4 bases and J dropped 6 bases, with 18 bases sitting between them. The CDR3 nucleotides read TGTGCCAGTAGTACCGCCTCACAGGGTAGACATGGCTACACCTTC. Translation: CASSTASQGRHGYTF.

This clone showed up just a few times. The CDR3 reads CASSLETGTNTEAFF. CDR3 sequence (DNA): TGTGCCAGCAGCTTGGAAACAGGGACGAACACTGAAGCTTTCTTT. The genes are TRBV5-4 and TRBJ1-1, with TRBD1 as a possible D gene (6 bases). V shed 0 bases and J shed 1 base, with 10 bases lying between them. This CDR3 has 15 amino acids. The germline V gene has CDR1 SGHNT and CDR2 YYREEE (reference sequence).